Listed below are T cell receptor beta chains from one sample, sequenced in a study of spatial heterogeneity in lung cancer. TCRdb independently ran MiXCR on the 5' RACE reads; one entry per CDR3 protein. The sample carries some 8,000 distinct CDR3 sequences, 9% to 10% recorded once. This specimen was lung tumor tissue, taken at surgery. The receptors derive from a male donor with early-stage non-small cell lung cancer. Both conserved end residues are part of each CDR3. Each record gives: J gene, clone size, V gene, CDR3 protein. Expanded clones are given a class, and other clones once, few, many or no size at all.

>TRBJ2-1|many|TRBV7-9
CASSLGLWSSGSNEQFF
>TRBJ2-1|medium-sized|TRBV27
CASSLTGGVHNEQFF
>TRBJ2-4|many|TRBV12-3/TRBV12-4
CASSLRGREALAKNIQYF
>TRBJ1-1|many|TRBV20-1
CSARRQERTEAFF
>TRBJ1-2|many|TRBV20-1
CSARVQSYGYTF
>TRBJ1-5|medium-sized|TRBV7-8
CASSLITYSNQPQHF
>TRBJ2-3|many|TRBV29-1
CSVGDSTGEKKSF
>TRBJ2-7|many|TRBV19
CATAGTGTREQYF
>TRBJ1-6|many|TRBV30
CAWSAGDDSPLHF
>TRBJ2-5|many|TRBV20-1
CSAARRSGGKETQYF
>TRBJ2-3|many|TRBV20-1
CSAHSGGGTDTQYF
>TRBJ2-2|many|TRBV12-3/TRBV12-4
CASSPESLGWQNTGELFF
>TRBJ2-3|many|TRBV20-1
CSARVAGGLDTQYF
>TRBJ2-3|large|TRBV5-1
CASSAETSTDTQYF
>TRBJ1-2|medium-sized|TRBV24-1
CATSDQRQRVKYGYTF
>TRBJ1-2|many|TRBV5-1
CASSLEQGSGNYGYTF
>TRBJ2-7|many|TRBV7-3
CASSLGAGVEEQYF
>TRBJ1-3|-|TRBV12-3/TRBV12-4
CASSLAGGTGNTIYF
>TRBJ1-2|medium-sized|TRBV20-1
CSVVTGFGYTF
>TRBJ1-5|many|TRBV28
CASRTGGSNQPQHF
>TRBJ2-2|many|TRBV28
CGAGAYTGELFF
>TRBJ2-7|many|TRBV29-1
CSVEAVDPPGQYF
>TRBJ2-3|many|TRBV20-1
CSAINRRGGDTQYF